The 27 T cell receptor beta chains given below trace back to one sample, sequenced in a study of T cell changes during pregnancy in multiple sclerosis. Assay used: immunoSEQ multiplex PCR; TCRdb lists only in-frame clones, some missing. Among some 20,000 clones listed, about 90% were seen once. The specimen comprised CD4+ T cells from peripheral blood mononuclear cells, sampled in the third trimester of pregnancy. The receptors originated from a female donor in good health, enrolled as a control in a pregnancy study.

The rearrangement links TRBV28 to TRBJ1-6; TRBD1 aligns across 9 bases. J gave up 9 bases and V 5 bases, and 8 bases lay outside the gene matches. Germline V gives CDR1 MDHEN, CDR2 SYDVKM. The CDR3 sequence is 15 residues long. The CDR3 loop reads CASSLGTGRASPLHF. CDR3 in DNA: TGTGCCAGCAGTCTGGGGACAGGGCGTGCTTCACCCCTCCACTTT.

The chain employs TRBV25-1 and TRBJ2-7; possibly TRBD1 for D (6 bases). Germline V gene data show CDR1 as MGHDK and CDR2 as SYGVNS. This CDR3 contains 14 residues. Trimming stripped 6 bases from V and 3 bases from J, with 15 bases between. In DNA form, the CDR3 reads TGTGCCAGCAGCCGAATCGAAGGGGGCTACGAGCAGTACTTC. Translating gives CASSRIEGGYEQYF.

The chain recombines TRBV4-2 with TRBJ1-6; D not resolved. Between the trimmed V and J ends, which lost 0 bases and 9 bases, there was a span of 12 bases. The CDR3 contains 15 residues. Germline V lookup: CDR1 LGHNA, CDR2 YNFKEQ. Here the CDR3 reads CASSQDEGTGSPLHF. In nucleotides, the CDR3 is TGTGCCAGCAGCCAAGATGAGGGAACGGGTTCACCCCTCCACTTT.

V and J are TRBV5-1 and TRBJ2-7; tentative D call: TRBD1 (5 bases). The germline V gene encodes CDR1 SGHRS and CDR2 YFSETQ. The CDR3 loop spans 14 amino acids. Trimming took off 4 bases at V and 2 bases at J, with 13 bases between the two ends. The CDR3 spells CASSPTEFPYEQYF. The CDR3 DNA is TGCGCCAGCAGCCCGACAGAATTCCCCTACGAGCAGTACTTC.

The CDR3 here is CASSPLGPGGSDDEQFF. For the CDR3, the DNA is TGTGCCAGCAGCCCCCTGGGACCGGGGGGGTCAGACGATGAGCAGTTCTTC. The chain links TRBV9 to TRBJ2-1; 8 nucleotides match TRBD2. Germline lookup yields CDR1 SGDLS and CDR2 YYNGEE. CDR3 length: 17 residues. The ends lost 4 bases at V and 8 bases at J; junction bases unmatched: 17.

The V and J genes are TRBV4-1 and TRBJ2-3, with 10 bases fitting TRBD1. The CDR3 is 16 amino acids. The ends lost 4 bases at V and 4 bases at J; junction bases unmatched: 8. Looked up from germline, CDR1 is MGHRA and CDR2 is YSYEKL. The CDR3 coding sequence is TGCGCCAGCAGCCCCCTGACAGGGGGCAGGCCAGATACGCAGTATTTT. Translated, it gives CASSPLTGGRPDTQYF.

This clone was counted once. This chain connects TRBV7-3 to TRBJ2-5; TRBD2 matches 10 bases. CDR1 is SGHTA and CDR2 is FQGTGA in the germline V gene. V trimming: 0 bases; J trimming: 5 bases; junction bases outside the gene matches: 6. This CDR3 spans 16 amino acids. CDR3 in amino acids: CASSLTSLAGAETQYF. Written as DNA, the CDR3 is TGTGCCAGCAGCTTAACGAGTCTAGCGGGAGCGGAGACCCAGTACTTC.

The chain is built from TRBV6-5 and TRBJ2-7; 8 bases line up with TRBD1. V dropped 2 bases and J dropped 3; count of bases not matched to a gene: 0. CDR3 length equals 13 residues. Germline V gene lookup returns CDR1 MNHEY and CDR2 SVGAGI. The CDR3 DNA reads as TGTGCCAGCAGTTACGACAGGGGCTACGAGCAGTACTTC. This codes for CASSYDRGYEQYF.

The chain recombines TRBV19 with TRBJ1-1; a weak D match, TRBD1 (6 bases). Germline CDR1 and CDR2: LNHDA and SQIVND (reference sequence). V was shortened by 4 bases and J by 0 bases, with 9 bases between the two germline ends. The CDR3 extends over 14 amino acids. CDR3 in amino acids: CASSRGQLNTEAFF. In DNA, the CDR3 is TGTGCCAGTAGTAGAGGACAGCTGAACACTGAAGCTTTCTTT.

The chain has TRBV6-1 and TRBJ1-2; D gene ambiguous. The CDR3 totals 14 residues. V dropped 6 bases and J dropped 6 bases, with 17 bases sitting between them. The germline V gene encodes CDR1 MNHNS and CDR2 SASEGT. The CDR3 region has the DNA TGTGCCAGCAGCCGGGATCGGACGGCTAATGGCTACACCTTC. This translates into CASSRDRTANGYTF.

The chain combines TRBV10-3 with TRBJ2-3, with TRBD2 identical over 9 bases. V lost 6 bases and J lost 4; bases outside the gene matches: 5. The CDR3 loop spans 14 amino acids. Germline V gives CDR1 ENHRY, CDR2 SYGVKD. The CDR3 here is CAIRGGRAADTQYF. CDR3 bases: TGTGCCATCAGGGGCGGGAGGGCCGCAGATACGCAGTATTTT.

The V gene is TRBV7-2, the J gene TRBJ2-3; possibly TRBD2 for D (5 bases). Germline V CDR1 and CDR2: SGHTA, FQGNSA. The V end was cut by 5 bases, the J end by 7 bases, with 13 bases between. The CDR3 loop spans 13 amino acids. The CDR3 region has the DNA TGTGCCAGCAGCCCCACGGACTCACATACGCAGTATTTT. Translation gives CASSPTDSHTQYF. The variable domain in full, completed from reference TRBV7-2 and TRBJ2-3, reads GAGVSQSPSNKVTEKGKDVELRCDPISGHTALYWYRQSLGQGLEFLIYFQGNSAPDKSGLPSDRFSAERTGGSVSTLTIQRTQQEDSAVYLCASSPTDSHTQYFGPGTRLTVL.

The chain links TRBV19 to TRBJ2-7; TRBD1 might be the D (6 bases). The CDR3 is made up of 14 amino acids. The germline CDR1 and CDR2 sequences are LNHDA and SQIVND (reference sequence). V was pared by 6 bases and J by 3 bases, with 15 bases between. In DNA form, the CDR3 reads TGTGCCAGTAGCCCCCCGGGACAAATCTACGAGCAGTACTTC. Translation: CASSPPGQIYEQYF.

The chain is built from TRBV28 and TRBJ2-6; D not certain. The CDR3 is 16 amino acids. Per germline, CDR1 MDHEN and CDR2 SYDVKM. V was cut by 8 bases and J by 0 bases, with 14 bases left in between. The CDR3 reads CASVPGESSGANVLTF. The CDR3 bases are TGTGCCAGCGTTCCAGGCGAATCCTCTGGGGCCAACGTCCTGACTTTC.

This rearrangement joins TRBV6-1 to TRBJ2-2; D is unresolved. V was cut by 3 bases and J by 3 bases, with 8 bases left in between. Germline values: CDR1 MNHNS, CDR2 SASEGT. CDR3 length equals 14 residues. The CDR3 DNA reads TGTGCCAGCAGTGATGAAGCATACACCGGGGAGCTGTTTTTT. Translation gives CASSDEAYTGELFF.

This clone was observed a single time. The CDR3 DNA reads TGTGCCAGCAGTGATTGGTCTAGCGGGGAAGAGACCCAGTACTTC. Protein: CASSDWSSGEETQYF. This chain uses TRBV2 with TRBJ2-5; 9 nucleotides match TRBD2. V trimming: 3 bases; J trimming: 3 bases; junction bases outside the gene matches: 5. Germline CDR1 and CDR2: SNHLY and FYNNEI. CDR3 size: 15 residues.

The chain carries TRBV7-2 and TRBJ2-7, with D possibly matching TRBD1 (6 bases). Germline V gives CDR1 SGHTA, CDR2 FQGNSA. CDR3 length equals 14 residues. Trimming removed 4 bases at V and 2 bases at J, with 12 bases between. The CDR3 DNA reads as TGTGCCAGCAGCTCGACAGGTCAAGCCTACGAGCAGTACTTC. Translation gives CASSSTGQAYEQYF.

The chain joins TRBV6-1 to TRBJ2-3; 7 bases fit TRBD1. Per germline, CDR1 MNHNS and CDR2 SASEGT. CDR3 length: 14 amino acids. The V segment lost 6 bases and the J segment 4 bases; nucleotides outside the gene matches: 7. CDR3 nucleotides: TGTGCCAGCAGAACGGACAGGACACCAGATACGCAGTATTTT. Translating gives CASRTDRTPDTQYF.

This clone has just a few counts. The chain links TRBV18 to TRBJ2-1; D is perhaps TRBD1 (5 bases). Germline V lookup: CDR1 KGHSH, CDR2 LQKENI. V dropped 4 bases and J dropped 7 bases, with 8 bases sitting between them. This CDR3 comprises 12 residues. CDR3 region: CASSLDRNEQFF. The CDR3 DNA reads as TGTGCCAGCTCACTAGACAGAAATGAGCAGTTCTTC.

A word on this clone: A read error may account for a junction end that differs from germline. The chain combines TRBV7-7 with TRBJ2-5; perhaps TRBD2 as D (7 bases). The germline V gene encodes CDR1 SSHAT and CDR2 FNYEAQ (reference sequence). This CDR3 has 14 residues. CDR3 region: CASSNGGGDGEQYF. CDR3 DNA: TGTGCTAGCAGCAATGGGGGGGGCGACGGGGAGCAGTACTTC.

The rearrangement joins TRBV10-1 to TRBJ2-3; 7 positions match TRBD1. The length of the CDR3 is 15 residues. Germline lookup yields CDR1 WNHNN and CDR2 SYGVQD (reference sequence). Germline trimming cut 2 bases from V and 6 bases from J; bases unmatched to any gene: 8. CDR3 bases: TGCGCCAGCAGTGAGAGTACAGGGGTGGCTGATACGCAGTATTTT. This gives the protein CASSESTGVADTQYF.

CDR3 sequence (DNA): TGCGCCAGCAGCTCTCCCGTAGCGGGAGTCAACGAGCAGTACTTC. Encoded protein: CASSSPVAGVNEQYF. J is TRBJ2-7 and V is TRBV5-1; TRBD2 aligns across 9 bases. V lost 3 bases, J lost 5 bases, and 9 bases stayed unmatched. The CDR3 covers 15 residues. Germline CDR1 and CDR2: SGHRS and YFSETQ.

V gene TRBV14 combines with J gene TRBJ2-3, with D possibly being TRBD2 (6 bases). The CDR3 has 15 amino acids. Trimming removed 0 bases at V and 2 bases at J, with 9 bases between. CDR1 is SGHDN, CDR2 FVKESK, per germline. In nucleotides, the CDR3 is TGTGCCAGCAGCCAAGACTGGACTACCACAGATACGCAGTATTTT. Its protein is CASSQDWTTTDTQYF. The variable domain in full, with the rest retrieved from reference TRBV14 and TRBJ2-3, is EAGVTQFPSHSVIEKGQTVTLRCDPISGHDNLYWYRRVMGKEIKFLLHFVKESKQDESGMPNNRFLAERTGGTYSTLKVQPAELEDSGVYFCASSQDWTTTDTQYFGPGTRLTVL.

The chain has TRBV11-1 and TRBJ2-5; D not resolved. In germline, CDR1 is SGHAT, CDR2 FQDESV (reference sequence). CDR3 size: 14 residues. Trimming stripped 2 bases from V and 0 bases from J, with 7 bases between. The CDR3: CASSLSFDQETQYF. CDR3 nucleotide sequence: TGTGCCAGCAGCTTATCATTTGACCAAGAGACCCAGTACTTC.

V and J are TRBV6-1 and TRBJ2-7; possibly TRBD2 for D (6 bases). V was trimmed by 8 bases and J by 0 bases, leaving 11 bases between them. The germline V gene encodes CDR1 MNHNS and CDR2 SASEGT. CDR3 length equals 13 residues. In DNA form, the CDR3 reads TGTGCCAGCGGGGTAGCGGTCTCCTACGAGCAGTACTTC. It is translated as CASGVAVSYEQYF.

J is TRBJ2-1 and V is TRBV5-1; 9 bases are a match to TRBD2. The CDR3 has 15 residues. Germline CDR1 reads SGHRS; CDR2 reads YFSETQ. V was clipped by 0 bases and J by 7 bases; unmatched bases: 5. The CDR3, as DNA: TGCGCCAGCAGCTTGGGTAGCGGGAGTACGAATGAGCAGTTCTTC. As protein: CASSLGSGSTNEQFF.

The table lists this clone with a count of one. This sequence joins TRBV11-2 and TRBJ2-6, with a possible D match to TRBD2 (7 bases). Trimming cost V 5 bases and J 2 bases, with 13 bases left between them. CDR1 and CDR2 from the germline V gene are SGHAT and FQNNGV. CDR3 length: 16 residues. This chain's CDR3 is CASSRRGAPGANVLTF. CDR3 in DNA: TGTGCCAGCAGCCGACGGGGGGCGCCTGGGGCCAACGTCCTGACTTTC.